One sample yielded the 21 T cell receptor beta chains listed below, sequenced in a study of blood T cell repertoires in COVID-19. Only in-frame clones appear in the TCRdb table, and some are missing; sequencing was by immunoSEQ multiplex PCR. The sample consists of about 200,000 clones, around 89% of them appearing once. Source material: peripheral blood. Receptors originate from a man between 40 and 49 years old with active or convalescent COVID-19.

Points on this clone: The DNA is omitted, as the CDR3 cannot be located on it reliably, and the CDR3 follows TCRdb's listing. The chain links TRBV15 to TRBJ1-4; the table's D call of TRBD1 was not tested on the DNA. The germline V gene encodes CDR1 LNHNV and CDR2 YYDKDF (reference sequence). The CDR3 is 19 amino acids in total, end residues counted. This CDR3 reads CATSRDLMVGQGISVELFF.

The chain recombines TRBV5-1 with TRBJ2-2, with TRBD2 matching over 10 bases. With V trimmed by 3 bases and J by 6 bases, 14 bases remained unmatched. The germline V gene has CDR1 SGHRS and CDR2 YFSETQ. The CDR3 is 18 amino acids. The CDR3 spells CASSWNLRKREGPGELFF. The CDR3 DNA reads as TGCGCCAGCAGCTGGAATCTTCGAAAGCGGGAGGGCCCCGGGGAGCTGTTTTTT.

J is TRBJ2-7 and V is TRBV6-5, with TRBD2 identical over 10 bases. In germline, CDR1 is MNHEY, CDR2 SVGAGI. V was clipped by 6 bases and J by 6 bases; unmatched bases: 11. This CDR3 has 15 residues. For the CDR3, the DNA is TGTGCCAGCAGGAGAGGGGAAGCGGGAGGGCTCGAGCAGTACTTC. Translated, it gives CASRRGEAGGLEQYF.

V usage is TRBV11-3 and J usage is TRBJ1-4; 11 nucleotides match TRBD1. V gave up 5 bases and J gave up 7 bases; unmatched junction bases: 9. This CDR3 spans 16 amino acids. Germline CDR1 is SGHNT and CDR2 is YENEEA. Here the CDR3 reads CASSAQWTGGIEKLFF. The CDR3 bases are TGTGCCAGCAGCGCCCAGTGGACAGGGGGCATTGAAAAACTGTTTTTT.

The V gene is TRBV2, the J gene TRBJ2-1; D may be TRBD1 (6 bases). The CDR3 totals 14 residues. Germline loops: CDR1 SNHLY, CDR2 FYNNEI. The V end lost 6 bases, the J end lost 1 base, and 10 bases lay between the germline ends. The CDR3 spells CASRADRSYNEQFF. The DNA for the CDR3 is TGTGCCAGCAGAGCGGACAGATCCTACAATGAGCAGTTCTTC.

The chain has TRBV11-3 and TRBJ1-6; no reliable D call. This CDR3 region has 13 residues. Germline assignment: CDR1 SGHNT and CDR2 YENEEA. V gave up 5 bases and J gave up 2 bases, with 4 bases separating them. The CDR3 region is CASSPAYNSPLHF. CDR3 nucleotides: TGTGCCAGCAGCCCCGCCTATAATTCACCCCTCCACTTT.

This clone was observed a few times. This sequence joins TRBV6-4 and TRBJ2-1; 7 positions agree with TRBD1. With 1 base clipped from V and 7 bases from J, the junction kept 13 bases outside the gene matches. Looked up from germline, CDR1 is MRHNA and CDR2 is SNTAGT. The CDR3 is made up of 17 amino acids. The DNA for the CDR3 is TGTGCCAGCAGTGACTACGGCAGGGGGTCTCCGCGGAATGAGCAGTTCTTC. Protein product: CASSDYGRGSPRNEQFF.

V gene TRBV27 combines with J gene TRBJ2-1, with D possibly being TRBD1 (6 bases). There are 15 residues in the CDR3. V was clipped by 5 bases and J by 0 bases, with 11 bases between them. Germline lookup yields CDR1 MNHEY and CDR2 SMNVEV (reference sequence). CDR3 sequence (DNA): TGTGCCAGCAGTGCACAGGGTAGCTCCTACAATGAGCAGTTCTTC. Encoded protein: CASSAQGSSYNEQFF.

This clone was detected only once. The CDR3 loop reads CASSLPTGGDTGELFF. The CDR3 DNA follows: TGTGCCAGCAGCTTACCGACAGGGGGCGATACCGGGGAGCTGTTTTTT. This sequence joins TRBV7-9 and TRBJ2-2; TRBD1 matches at 10 bases. The V gene end was trimmed by 2 bases and the J gene end by 5 bases; junction bases not matched to a gene: 5. There are 16 residues in the CDR3. CDR1 and CDR2 (germline): SEHNR, FQNEAQ (reference sequence). Full variable domain (remainder filled in from reference TRBV7-9 and TRBJ2-2): DTGVSQNPRHKITKRGQNVTFRCDPISEHNRLYWYRQTLGQGPEFLTYFQNEAQLEKSRLLSDRFSAERPKGSFSTLEIQRTEQGDSAMYLCASSLPTGGDTGELFFGEGSRLTVL.

V gene TRBV12-3 or TRBV12-4 combines with J gene TRBJ1-2; 7 nucleotides align to TRBD1. V lost 3 bases, J lost 3 bases, and 1 base stayed unmatched. The CDR3 runs 13 residues. The CDR3 sequence is CASSFQGDYGYTF. The CDR3 region has the DNA TGTGCCAGCAGTTTCCAGGGGGACTATGGCTACACCTTC.

The CDR3 here is CASSITGVGANVLTF. CDR3 coding DNA: TGTGCCAGTAGTATAACGGGGGTCGGGGCCAACGTCCTGACTTTC. V is TRBV19 and J is TRBJ2-6, with a tentative D call TRBD2 (6 bases). CDR3 length: 15 amino acids. V shed 2 bases and J shed 4 bases, with 9 bases lying between them. CDR1 LNHDA and CDR2 SQIVND come from the germline V gene (reference sequence).

V gene TRBV19 combines with J gene TRBJ2-5; TRBD1 matches at 8 bases. This CDR3 region has 14 residues. Germline values: CDR1 LNHDA, CDR2 SQIVND (reference sequence). After removal of 5 bases from V and 5 bases from J, the junction contained 7 bases not matched to a gene. The CDR3 spells CASSPDRGRETQYF. The CDR3 nucleotides are TGTGCCAGTAGTCCCGACAGGGGCCGGGAGACCCAGTACTTC. Full variable domain (remainder filled in from reference TRBV19 and TRBJ2-5): DGGITQSPKYLFRKEGQNVTLSCEQNLNHDAMYWYRQDPGQGLRLIYYSQIVNDFQKGDIAEGYSVSREKKESFPLTVTSAQKNPTAFYLCASSPDRGRETQYFGPGTRLLVL.

The rearrangement links TRBV25-1 to TRBJ1-1; perhaps TRBD1 as D (5 bases). CDR3 length: 13 amino acids. Per germline, CDR1 MGHDK and CDR2 SYGVNS. Between the trimmed V and J ends, which lost 6 bases and 5 bases, there was a span of 13 bases. The CDR3 DNA reads as TGTGCCAGCAGGGCAGGCCGGGGGACTGAAGCTTTCTTT. It is translated as CASRAGRGTEAFF.

This clone was seen a few times. The V gene is TRBV7-9, the J gene TRBJ1-1; perhaps TRBD1 as D (5 bases). V was shortened by 1 base and J by 1 base, with 13 bases between the two germline ends. This CDR3 is 16 amino acids long. Germline CDR1 reads SEHNR; CDR2 reads FQNEAQ (reference sequence). CDR3 coding DNA: TGTGCCAGCAGCTTAGTATACGGACAACGGAACACTGAAGCTTTCTTT. It codes for CASSLVYGQRNTEAFF. Together with reference TRBV7-9 and TRBJ1-1, the CDR3 gives the full variable domain: DTGVSQNPRHKITKRGQNVTFRCDPISEHNRLYWYRQTLGQGPEFLTYFQNEAQLEKSRLLSDRFSAERPKGSFSTLEIQRTEQGDSAMYLCASSLVYGQRNTEAFFGQGTRLTVV.

The chain employs TRBV11-3 and TRBJ1-6; TRBD1 might be the D (6 bases). Germline CDR1 and CDR2: SGHNT and YENEEA. The V and J ends lost 5 bases and 7 bases respectively, with 21 bases between them. The CDR3 is 17 residues long. CDR3 DNA sequence: TGTGCCAGCAGCGGACGAAGATCGGGACATATGAATTCACCCCTCCACTTT. Translated: CASSGRRSGHMNSPLHF.

This clone was seen a single time. This chain uses TRBV7-9 with TRBJ2-3, with D possibly TRBD2 on 7 matching bases. V was shortened by 3 bases and J by 0 bases, with 22 bases between the two germline ends. Germline values: CDR1 SEHNR, CDR2 FQNEAQ (reference sequence). This CDR3 contains 19 residues. The CDR3 spells CASSFRRGRDTSSTDTQYF. For the CDR3, the DNA is TGTGCCAGCAGCTTTCGGCGGGGGCGCGATACTTCTAGCACAGATACGCAGTATTTT.

The gene calls are TRBV7-9 and TRBJ2-3; 13 nucleotides line up with TRBD2. CDR1 and CDR2 (germline): SEHNR, FQNEAQ (reference sequence). With V trimmed by 2 bases and J by 5 bases, 4 bases remained unmatched. The CDR3 runs to 16 residues. The CDR3 spells CASSLPTSGRRDTQYF. CDR3 sequence (DNA): TGTGCCAGCAGCTTACCGACTAGCGGGAGGAGAGATACGCAGTATTTT.

The V call is TRBV19, the J call TRBJ1-1, with D tentatively TRBD1 (6 bases). This CDR3 is 13 amino acids long. The germline V gene has CDR1 LNHDA and CDR2 SQIVND (reference sequence). Trimming shortened V by 5 bases and J by 5 bases, and 12 bases separated the two germline ends. CDR3 nucleotide sequence: TGTGCCAGTAGTGCCGGACAGCTAACTGAAGCTTTCTTT. It encodes CASSAGQLTEAFF.

This clone came up once. This sequence joins TRBV3-1 (or the pseudogene TRBV3-2) and TRBJ2-3; 14 positions match TRBD2. The CDR3 contains 18 residues. V lost 4 bases and J lost 0; bases outside the gene matches: 6. The germline CDR1 and CDR2 sequences are LGHDT and YNNKEL (reference sequence). The CDR3 sequence is CASSPTSGGGPSTDTQYF. The CDR3, as DNA: TGTGCCAGCAGCCCGACTAGCGGGGGGGGTCCTAGCACAGATACGCAGTATTTT.

The chain couples TRBV5-5 to TRBJ1-3, with unresolved D. Germline V gene lookup returns CDR1 SGHKS and CDR2 YYEKEE (reference sequence). CDR3 length equals 14 residues. V was pared by 0 bases and J by 8 bases, with 12 bases between. In DNA form, the CDR3 reads TGTGCCAGCAGCTTGGACCCAGGATGGGACACCATATATTTT. Encoded protein: CASSLDPGWDTIYF.

CDR3 coding DNA: TGTGCCAGTAGTATGGAACCGGGACAGTACACTGAAGCTTTCTTT. Translation: CASSMEPGQYTEAFF. V gene TRBV19 combines with J gene TRBJ1-1; 7 bases match TRBD1. In germline, CDR1 is LNHDA, CDR2 SQIVND (reference sequence). Trimming took 3 bases from V and 3 from J; bases not matched to a gene: 7. This CDR3 region has 15 residues. The full variable domain, completed using reference TRBV19 and TRBJ1-1, is DGGITQSPKYLFRKEGQNVTLSCEQNLNHDAMYWYRQDPGQGLRLIYYSQIVNDFQKGDIAEGYSVSREKKESFPLTVTSAQKNPTAFYLCASSMEPGQYTEAFFGQGTRLTVV.